This TCR beta chain was profiled in a study of human T cells and chemical hapten exposure. For this clonotype: The antigen is not known.

TCRdb reprocessed the RACE reads via MiXCR and lists one record per CDR3 protein. The sample includes tens of thousands of distinct CDR3 sequences, over 7.5% seen only once; the top ten take approximately 3%. Time point noted: patch test 1, 2 weeks after DPC sensitization. The treatment here: therapeutic diphenylcyclopropenone sensitization with weekly scalp DPC. Study-level findings and limits: Expanded TCRs created a significantly greater count of big CDR3 similarity clusters than controls did.

V lost 5 bases to trimming and J lost 6 bases; unmatched junction nucleotides: 10. Germline assignment: CDR1 SEHNR and CDR2 FQNEAQ (reference sequence). The CDR3 totals 15 residues. The origin of this receptor is a woman between 40 and 55 years old with alopecia areata. Some clones in this sample may be carry-over from other donors' samples. The genes are TRBV7-9 and TRBJ1-5; TRBD1 matches 7 bases. The specimen comprised whole blood, sampled in connection with sensitization to the hapten diphenylcyclopropenone (DPC). CDR3 DNA: TGTGCCAGCAGCCACACAGGGGCCGTAGGTCAGCCCCAGCATTTT. This encodes CASSHTGAVGQPQHF. The full variable domain, in which reference TRBV7-9 and TRBJ1-5 provide the parts outside the CDR3, is DTGVSQNPRHKITKRGQNVTFRCDPISEHNRLYWYRQTLGQGPEFLTYFQNEAQLEKSRLLSDRFSAERPKGSFSTLEIQRTEQGDSAMYLCASSHTGAVGQPQHFGDGTRLSIL.